This is a list of T cell receptor beta chains from one sample in a study of blood T cell repertoires in COVID-19. Measured with immunoSEQ multiplex PCR; TCRdb has only the in-frame clones, and not every one. The data hold roughly 340,000 clones, with about 87% observed a single time. Specimen: peripheral blood. These receptors all stem from a woman between 50 and 59 years old with COVID-19, enrolled during active disease. CDR3s include the opening cysteine and the closing phenylalanine or tryptophan. D genes are given only for firm matches. Rows give clone size only sometimes, using once, few, many, or a class for an expanded clone.

V	size	J	D	DNA	CDR3
TRBV2	.	TRBJ1-6	.	TGTGCCAGAGGGCCCCATACAGGATTCTCCTATAATTCACCCCTCCACTTT	CARGPHTGFSYNSPLHF
TRBV5-1	once	TRBJ2-5	TRBD1	TGCGCCAGCAGCCCCGTTCCCGGGACAGGGAGAGAGACCCAGTACTTC	CASSPVPGTGRETQYF
TRBV6-1	.	TRBJ2-7	TRBD1	TGTGCCAGCAGTGACGCAGGGACAGGAAGCAGGGACGAGCAGTACTTC	CASSDAGTGSRDEQYF
TRBV5-1	.	TRBJ1-6	.	TGCGCCAGCAGCTCTGAACTAAGGGGTGATTCACCCCTCCACTTT	CASSSELRGDSPLHF
TRBV5-1	once	TRBJ1-4	TRBD1	TGCGCCAGCAGCTTGGCAGGGGGCGAATGGGAAAAACTGTTTTTT	CASSLAGGEWEKLFF
TRBV6-1	.	TRBJ2-1	TRBD2	TGTGCCAGCAGTGAAGTTCTAGCGGGCCTCTTCTACAATGAGCAGTTCTTC	CASSEVLAGLFYNEQFF
TRBV7-2	.	TRBJ2-5	TRBD1	TGTGCCAGCAGCTTAGCTTGGGACAGGGGGCAAGAGACCCAGTACTTC	CASSLAWDRGQETQYF
TRBV18	.	TRBJ1-4	TRBD1	TGTGCCAGCTCACCACCCACAGGGGCGGGTGAAAAACTGTTTTTT	CASSPPTGAGEKLFF
TRBV4-1	.	TRBJ1-2	.	TGCGCCAGCAGCGCGGGGGGAACCTATGGCTACACCTTC	CASSAGGTYGYTF
TRBV7-3	.	TRBJ2-1	TRBD2	TGTGCCAGCAGCCCTGTTAGCGGGAGTTCCCACAATGAGCAGTTCTTC	CASSPVSGSSHNEQFF
TRBV7-2	.	TRBJ1-1	TRBD1	TGTGCCAGCAGCTTAGTTTCGCGGACAGGGGTGACTGAAGCTTTCTTT	CASSLVSRTGVTEAFF
TRBV7-9	.	TRBJ2-1	TRBD2	TGTGCCAGCAGGGGGGCCCTAGCGGGAGTATTTAGGATCCATGAGCAGTTCTTC	CASRGALAGVFRIHEQFF
TRBV7-3	.	TRBJ2-2	TRBD1	TGTGCCAGCAGCTTAGGGGTTAGGGACAGCCTGAACACCGGGGAGCTGTTTTTT	CASSLGVRDSLNTGELFF
TRBV10-3	.	TRBJ2-1	TRBD1	TGTGCCATCAGACAGGGGGCAATCCAGGAGGAGCAGTTCTTC	CAIRQGAIQEEQFF
TRBV7-2	.	TRBJ2-3	TRBD2	TGTGCCAGCAGCTTAGGAAGCGGGAGGTTTGGGGTTACGCAGTATTTT	CASSLGSGRFGVTQYF
TRBV12-3/TRBV12-4	.	TRBJ2-5	.	TGTGCCAGCAACCGGGACACAGAGACCCAGTACTTC	CASNRDTETQYF
TRBV6-1	.	TRBJ1-2	TRBD1	TGTGCCAGCAGTGAAGGGGGGACAGGGGGCGGAAGAGCAAACTATGGCTACACCTTC	CASSEGGTGGGRANYGYTF
TRBV9	.	TRBJ2-7	.	TGTGCCAGCAGCGTATCGCTAGCGCCTTCCTACGAGCAGTACTTC	CASSVSLAPSYEQYF
TRBV30	.	TRBJ2-7	.	TGTGCCTGGACAAAACAGGGCTACGAGCAGTACTTC	CAWTKQGYEQYF
TRBV9	.	TRBJ1-1	TRBD1	TGTGCCAGCAGCGTAGAGGGACAGGGGGCTGCTTTCTTT	CASSVEGQGAAFF
TRBV4-3	.	TRBJ1-3	.	TGCGCCAGCAGCGCCTTCCCGGGGTCTGGAAACACCATATATTTT	CASSAFPGSGNTIYF
TRBV4-1	.	TRBJ2-1	.	TGCGCCAGCAGTCCTATTATCTCCTACAATGAGCAGTTCTTC	CASSPIISYNEQFF
TRBV13	.	TRBJ1-5	TRBD1	TGTGCCAGCAGCCAGACAGGGGGCGCCTATAGCAATCAGCCCCAGCATTTT	CASSQTGGAYSNQPQHF
TRBV19	.	TRBJ2-1	.	TGTGCCAGTAGTATAGAAGCAGACAGGCCCTCCTCACTCAATGAGCAGTTCTTC	CASSIEADRPSSLNEQFF
TRBV16	.	TRBJ1-1	.	TGTGCCAGCAGCCAATCGATTGGGGGGGACACTGAAGCTTTCTTT	CASSQSIGGDTEAFF
TRBV2	.	TRBJ2-7	.	TGTGCCAGCAGTGAAGAATCGGGAGTCAACGAGCAGTACTTC	CASSEESGVNEQYF
TRBV7-2	.	TRBJ1-1	.	TGTGCCAGCAGCCCCCGGGACGGGAGGGGCACTGAAGCTTTCTTT	CASSPRDGRGTEAFF
TRBV28	few	TRBJ1-5	TRBD1	TGTGCCAGCAGTACGGGACAGGGGGACAATCAGCCCCAGCATTTT	CASSTGQGDNQPQHF
TRBV7-2	.	TRBJ2-2	.	TGTGCCAGCAGCGCCCGGGACTTCGAAACCGGGGAGCTGTTTTTT	CASSARDFETGELFF